This entry lists 17 T cell receptor beta chains sequenced from one sample in a study of CD8+ T cells in alopecia areata. Sequencing templates came from extracted RNA that was reverse transcribed into cDNA. Libraries were prepared by immunoSEQ multiplex PCR; TCRdb keeps only in-frame clonotypes and omits some of them. The sample includes 65,000 to 95,000 clones, about 51% of them seen just once. The specimen sequenced was NKG2D-high CD8+ T cells sorted from blood. These receptor sequences come from a human donor with alopecia areata.

The chain recombines TRBV9 with TRBJ2-1, with 8 bases matching TRBD1. J was trimmed by 10 bases and V by 3 bases; bases with no gene match: 3. Per the germline V gene, CDR1 is SGDLS and CDR2 is YYNGEE. This CDR3 comprises 12 residues. The CDR3 here is CASSATGGEQFF. The DNA of the CDR3 is TGTGCCAGCAGCGCAACAGGGGGGGAGCAGTTCTTC.

The chain joins TRBV30 to TRBJ2-7; no definite D call. The length of the CDR3 is 11 residues. Deletions cut 2 bases from V and 2 bases from J, with 4 bases between. The germline CDR1 and CDR2 sequences are GTSNPN and SVGIG (reference sequence). CDR3 sequence (DNA): TGTGCCTGGAGTTATACCTACGAGCAGTACTTC. Its protein is CAWSYTYEQYF.

V gene TRBV9 combines with J gene TRBJ2-1; no firm D call. Germline loops: CDR1 SGDLS, CDR2 YYNGEE. The length of the CDR3 is 15 residues. V was shortened by 0 bases and J by 0 bases, with 7 bases between the two germline ends. DNA of the CDR3: TGTGCCAGCAGCGTAGGAGTCACCTCCTACAATGAGCAGTTCTTC. Amino acids: CASSVGVTSYNEQFF.

The V and J genes are TRBV13 and TRBJ1-6; D uncertain. CDR1 is PRHDT, CDR2 FYEKMQ, per germline (reference sequence). Trimming pared 3 bases from V and 0 bases from J, leaving 9 bases between. The CDR3 runs to 16 residues. The CDR3 loop reads CASSFGVRSYNSPLHF. The CDR3 region has the DNA TGTGCCAGCAGCTTTGGGGTACGCTCCTATAATTCACCCCTCCACTTT.

The V and J genes are TRBV7-2 and TRBJ2-7; the D gene could be TRBD1 or TRBD2 (6 bases each). Trimming left V 2 bases short and J 5 bases short, with 10 bases between. Per germline, CDR1 SGHTA and CDR2 FQGNSA. This CDR3 spans 13 amino acids. The DNA for the CDR3 is TGTGCCAGCAGCTTATCAGGGGAGGACGAGCAGTACTTC. This sequence encodes CASSLSGEDEQYF.

The chain uses TRBV28 and TRBJ2-1; TRBD2 matches at 9 bases. The CDR3 runs 11 residues. With V trimmed by 5 bases and J by 12 bases, 2 bases remained unmatched. Germline-derived CDR1 and CDR2 are MDHEN and SYDVKM. CDR3 DNA: TGTGCCAGCAGTCCGGGACTAGCGCAGTTCTTC. It encodes CASSPGLAQFF.

Concerning this clone: The sample carries other DNA sequences with the same CDR3. V gene TRBV29-1 combines with J gene TRBJ2-2; D unclear. V lost 6 bases and J lost 3, with 2 bases in between. Per the germline V gene, CDR1 is SQVTM and CDR2 is ANQGSEA. CDR3 length: 10 residues. The chain's CDR3 is CSVDTGELFF. CDR3 bases: TGCAGCGTAGACACCGGGGAGCTGTTTTTT.

This clone turned up a few times. CDR3 residues: CASSFLGGEAFF. In DNA, the CDR3 is TGTGCCAGCAGCTTCCTCGGCGGTGAAGCTTTCTTT. This chain uses TRBV7-9 with TRBJ1-1; D is uncertain. The CDR3 runs to 12 residues. V was cut by 3 bases and J by 7 bases, with 9 bases left in between. Germline V gene data show CDR1 as SEHNR and CDR2 as FQNEAQ (reference sequence).

The J gene is TRBJ2-5, the V gene TRBV2, with a weak D call TRBD1 (5 bases). Germline-derived CDR1 and CDR2 are SNHLY and FYNNEI. V shed 8 bases and J shed 5 bases, with 15 bases lying between them. The CDR3 spans 13 residues. Written as DNA, the CDR3 is TGTGCCAGCGGCCCTCAGGGTTGGGAGACCCAGTACTTC. It specifies CASGPQGWETQYF.

The chain couples TRBV11-2 to TRBJ2-7, with D perhaps matching TRBD1 or TRBD2 (5 bases each). CDR3 size: 15 residues. Germline CDR1 reads SGHAT; CDR2 reads FQNNGV. The V end lost 1 base, the J end lost 0 bases, and 10 bases lay between the germline ends. CDR3 coding DNA: TGTGCCAGCAGCTTAGGGGACCACGGCTCCTACGAGCAGTACTTC. Translation: CASSLGDHGSYEQYF. Filled out from reference TRBV11-2 and TRBJ2-7, the complete variable domain reads EAGVAQSPRYKIIEKRQSVAFWCNPISGHATLYWYQQILGQGPKLLIQFQNNGVVDDSQLPKDRFSAERLKGVDSTLKIQPAKLEDSAVYLCASSLGDHGSYEQYFGPGTRLTVT.

The chain uses TRBV29-1 and TRBJ2-1; no reliable D call. The ends were cut back, 6 bases at V and 4 bases at J, with 7 bases in the middle. Germline assignment: CDR1 SQVTM and CDR2 ANQGSEA. This CDR3 contains 11 residues. CDR3 nucleotide sequence: TGCAGCGTCCAGGCTTACAATGAGCAGTTCTTC. This codes for CSVQAYNEQFF.

This clone was recorded a few times. The V and J genes are TRBV29-1 and TRBJ2-2; TRBD2 aligns across 12 bases. Trimming at V came to 4 bases and at J to 7 bases, leaving 10 bases not matched to a gene. Per germline, CDR1 SQVTM and CDR2 ANQGSEA. The CDR3 loop spans 16 amino acids. As DNA, the CDR3 is TGCAGCGTTGGAGGACTAGCGGGAAAAGTAAGCGGGGAGCTGTTTTTT. This codes for CSVGGLAGKVSGELFF.

The chain links TRBV30 to TRBJ1-2; the match to TRBD1 covers 12 bases. The V gene end was trimmed by 2 bases and the J gene end by 5 bases; junction bases not matched to a gene: 9. This CDR3 is 16 amino acids long. Germline CDR1 is GTSNPN and CDR2 is SVGIG (reference sequence). The chain's CDR3 is CAWSFLGQGAYYGYTF. CDR3 bases: TGTGCCTGGAGTTTTTTGGGACAGGGGGCTTATTATGGCTACACCTTC. Together with reference TRBV30 and TRBJ1-2, the CDR3 gives the full variable domain: SQTIHQWPATLVQPVGSPLSLECTVEGTSNPNLYWYRQAAGRGLQLLFYSVGIGQISSEVPQNLSASRPQDRQFILSSKKLLLSDSGFYLCAWSFLGQGAYYGYTFGSGTRLTVV.

The chain carries TRBV27 and TRBJ2-7, with 10 bases that match TRBD2. The germline CDR1 and CDR2 sequences are MNHEY and SMNVEV (reference sequence). The CDR3 has 16 amino acids. The J segment lost 2 bases and the V segment lost 3 bases, leaving 7 bases of the junction unmatched. The CDR3 region is CASSLLAGVPPYEQYF. CDR3 in DNA: TGTGCCAGCAGTTTGCTAGCGGGGGTCCCCCCCTACGAGCAGTACTTC.

This clone was picked up a small number of times. The chain carries TRBV28 and TRBJ2-7; weak D call: TRBD1 (6 bases). CDR1 and CDR2 from the germline V gene are MDHEN and SYDVKM. This CDR3 is built from 14 residues. V shed 8 bases and J shed 3 bases, with 17 bases lying between them. The CDR3 sequence: CASRSPRQDYEQYF. CDR3 DNA: TGTGCCAGCCGGTCACCCCGACAGGACTACGAGCAGTACTTC.

This chain uses TRBV10-3 with TRBJ2-7, with 7 positions matching TRBD1. This CDR3 is 14 amino acids long. The J segment lost 0 bases and the V segment lost 11 bases, leaving 10 bases of the junction unmatched. Germline values: CDR1 ENHRY, CDR2 SYGVKD. CDR3 sequence: CAVQGTEHSYEQYF. CDR3 coding DNA: TGTGCCGTCCAAGGGACAGAACACTCCTACGAGCAGTACTTC.

The chain carries TRBV30 and TRBJ1-5; D remains unclear. Trimming shortened V by 7 bases and J by 0 bases, and 19 bases separated the two germline ends. CDR1 is GTSNPN, CDR2 SVGIG, per germline (reference sequence). The CDR3 has 16 amino acids. The CDR3 here is CAFPKAPMNSNQPQHF. CDR3 nucleotides: TGTGCCTTCCCGAAAGCACCGATGAATAGCAATCAGCCCCAGCATTTT.